These 32 T cell receptor beta chains originate from one sample sequenced in a study of metastatic and nonmetastatic thyroid tumors. MiXCR re-clonotyped the PCR reads for TCRdb. This table holds 5,000 to 6,000 clones, roughly 31% found once. Until they underwent thyroid surgery, no patient had received any treatment. The specimen sequenced was adjacent normal tissue. The receptors shown here come from a female donor with papillary thyroid cancer or a benign thyroid nodule (not recorded which). Some clones in this sample may be carry-over from other donors' samples.

This clone was counted only a few times. The rearrangement links TRBV6-1 to TRBJ2-7; 14 nucleotides match TRBD2. Per the germline V gene, CDR1 is MNHNS and CDR2 is SASEGT. The junction had 14 bases not matched to a gene; V was cut back by 6 bases and J by 7 bases. CDR3 length: 17 amino acids. DNA for the CDR3: TGTGCCAGCAGGCTGACTAGCGGGAGGGCCGGGGTGGAAGAGCAGTACTTC. Its protein product is CASRLTSGRAGVEEQYF.

This clone was counted many times. The junction differs from germline at one of its ends, possibly a read error. The V call is TRBV7-7, the J call TRBJ2-3, with 11 positions matching TRBD2. This CDR3 region has 14 residues. CDR1 SSHAT and CDR2 FNYEAQ come from the germline V gene (reference sequence). CDR3 residues: CASSLGLAGDTQYF. CDR3 coding DNA: TGTGCTAGCAGCTTAGGACTAGCGGGAGATACGCAGTATTTT.

The chain joins TRBV5-1 to TRBJ2-7, with D perhaps matching TRBD1 (6 bases). The CDR3 runs to 14 residues. CDR1 is SGHRS and CDR2 is YFSETQ in the germline V gene. V gave up 1 base and J gave up 1 base, with 9 bases separating them. CDR3: CASSLWDKSYEQYF. CDR3 DNA: TGCGCCAGCAGCTTGTGGGACAAGTCCTACGAGCAGTACTTC.

The CDR3 DNA sequence: TGCGCCAGCAGCTTTCCCGACCGGTATAACGTGGACAATGAGCAGTTCTTC. It translates to CASSFPDRYNVDNEQFF. The rearrangement uses TRBV5-1 and TRBJ2-1; no clear D gene. The CDR3 length is 17 residues. V lost 2 bases and J lost 5, with 20 bases in between. From germline, CDR1 is SGHRS and CDR2 YFSETQ.

This clone was counted only a few times. The chain has TRBV10-3 and TRBJ1-2; D not resolved. V lost 4 bases, J lost 4 bases, and 10 bases lay in between. There are 13 residues in the CDR3. Germline loops: CDR1 ENHRY, CDR2 SYGVKD. CDR3 sequence reads: CAISGSPGYGYTF. The CDR3 region has the DNA TGTGCCATCAGTGGGTCGCCCGGCTATGGCTACACCTTC.

This clone was observed a few times. The CDR3 sequence: CSASHPGQLSNQPQHF. Written as DNA, the CDR3 is TGCAGTGCTAGTCACCCGGGACAGTTAAGCAATCAGCCCCAGCATTTT. The chain has TRBV20-1 and TRBJ1-5; 7 bases fit TRBD1. Unmatched junction bases numbered 9, after V lost 3 bases and J lost 1 base. Germline lookup yields CDR1 DFQATT and CDR2 SNEGSKA (reference sequence). This CDR3 contains 16 residues.

The chain has TRBV6-5 and TRBJ1-6; D is unresolved. V lost 2 bases, J lost 10 bases, and 18 bases lay in between. The CDR3 has 16 residues. Germline V gene sequence: CDR1 MNHEY, CDR2 SVGAGI. CDR3 region: CASSYTDFSLGSPLHF. The CDR3 nucleotides are TGTGCCAGCAGTTACACGGACTTCAGTCTGGGGTCACCCCTCCACTTT.

There are a few counts of this clone. V usage is TRBV4-1 and J usage is TRBJ2-7, with 10 bases that match TRBD1. Germline CDR1 reads MGHRA; CDR2 reads YSYEKL. J was trimmed by 9 bases and V by 3 bases; bases with no gene match: 5. There are 13 residues in the CDR3. This CDR3 is CASSQRDRGVQYF. CDR3 sequence (DNA): TGCGCCAGCAGCCAGAGGGACAGGGGAGTGCAGTACTTC.

The chain is built from TRBV6-1 and TRBJ2-1, with D perhaps TRBD1 (6 bases). This CDR3 is built from 12 residues. In germline, CDR1 is MNHNS, CDR2 SASEGT. V lost 1 base and J lost 11, with 9 bases in between. In nucleotides, the CDR3 is TGTGCCAGCAGTGAAGTGGGGACAAAGCAGTTCTTC. It specifies CASSEVGTKQFF.

This chain links TRBV11-2 with TRBJ2-1; 7 bases align to TRBD2. CDR1 is SGHAT and CDR2 is FQNNGV in the germline V gene. The length of the CDR3 is 15 residues. The V gene end was trimmed by 5 bases and the J gene end by 5 bases; junction bases not matched to a gene: 9. The CDR3 bases are TGTGCCAGCAGCCGCCGAGGACTAGTACACAATGAGCAGTTCTTC. Its translation is CASSRRGLVHNEQFF. The complete variable domain, with remaining parts taken from reference TRBV11-2 and TRBJ2-1, reads EAGVAQSPRYKIIEKRQSVAFWCNPISGHATLYWYQQILGQGPKLLIQFQNNGVVDDSQLPKDRFSAERLKGVDSTLKIQPAKLEDSAVYLCASSRRGLVHNEQFFGPGTRLTVL.

This clone was observed a few times. This sequence joins TRBV27 and TRBJ1-1; a possible D gene is TRBD1 (6 bases). This CDR3 comprises 13 residues. V lost 6 bases, J lost 2 bases, and 10 bases lay in between. Looked up from germline, CDR1 is MNHEY and CDR2 is SMNVEV (reference sequence). The DNA for the CDR3 is TGTGCCAGCAGCCGGACAGTTAACACTGAAGCTTTCTTT. Translated: CASSRTVNTEAFF.

V gene TRBV6-1 combines with J gene TRBJ2-7; D is unclear. The V end was cut by 8 bases, the J end by 4 bases, with 18 bases between. CDR3 size: 14 residues. CDR1 and CDR2 from the germline V gene are MNHNS and SASEGT. This chain's CDR3 is CASGPRNRLYEQYF. In nucleotides, the CDR3 is TGTGCCAGCGGCCCCAGGAACCGGTTATACGAGCAGTACTTC.

The chain links TRBV27 to TRBJ2-2, with D possibly being TRBD2 (6 bases). Germline assignment: CDR1 MNHEY and CDR2 SMNVEV (reference sequence). Trimming removed 1 base from V and 8 bases from J, with 11 bases in between. The CDR3 is 14 residues long. CDR3 sequence (DNA): TGTGCCAGCAGTTTATACGCGAGCGGGGGGGAGCTGTTTTTT. Amino acid sequence: CASSLYASGGELFF.

Remarks on this clone: The CDR3 does not close with the conserved phenylalanine or tryptophan, likely indicating a read error. The DNA is left out, because the CDR3 cannot be placed on it with certainty; the CDR3 is given as TCRdb lists it. The chain joins TRBV2 to TRBJ2-7; the table assigns TRBD1, which was not confirmed against the DNA. The CDR3 spans 13 amino acids, including both terminal residues. CDR1 SNHLY and CDR2 FYNNEI come from the germline V gene. CDR3 amino acids: CASRMQGAGEQYL.

The sample holds a few counts of this clone. The J gene is TRBJ2-1, the V gene TRBV5-6, with D uncertain. CDR1 and CDR2 (germline): SGHDT, YYEEEE. CDR3 length equals 15 residues. Trimming cost V 5 bases and J 4 bases, with 16 bases left between them. CDR3 protein: CASSNGIRGYNEQFF. CDR3 DNA: TGTGCCAGCAGTAATGGGATCAGAGGTTACAATGAGCAGTTCTTC. Complete variable domain (other parts from reference TRBV5-6 and TRBJ2-1): DAGVTQSPTHLIKTRGQQVTLRCSPKSGHDTVSWYQQALGQGPQFIFQYYEEEERQRGNFPDRFSGHQFPNYSSELNVNALLLGDSALYLCASSNGIRGYNEQFFGPGTRLTVL.

There are a few counts of this clone. The V gene is TRBV27, the J gene TRBJ2-1; no clear D gene. The CDR3 is 15 residues long. The V gene's germline CDR1 is MNHEY and CDR2 SMNVEV (reference sequence). The ends were cut back, 5 bases at V and 0 bases at J, with 11 bases in the middle. DNA for the CDR3: TGTGCCAGCAGTGGCTCGGAGAGCTCCTACAATGAGCAGTTCTTC. This encodes CASSGSESSYNEQFF.

This clone has only a few counts. The V and J genes are TRBV27 and TRBJ1-1; a possible D gene is TRBD1 (5 bases). Germline CDR1 MNHEY, CDR2 SMNVEV (reference sequence). The V gene lost 3 bases and the J gene lost 11 bases, with 16 bases spanning the gap. CDR3 length: 13 amino acids. The CDR3: CASSFGYRGAAFF. The CDR3 coding sequence is TGTGCCAGCAGTTTCGGATATCGGGGCGCGGCTTTCTTT.

This clone was seen ten or more times. Other DNA sequences within the sample encode an identical CDR3. This chain connects TRBV28 to TRBJ2-1; no clear D. The CDR3 totals 13 residues. Germline V gives CDR1 MDHEN, CDR2 SYDVKM. Between the trimmed V and J ends, which lost 6 bases and 16 bases, there was a span of 22 bases. The CDR3 bases are TGTGCCAGCAGCCCATCGACGGATCTCAACCGATTCTTC. It is translated as CASSPSTDLNRFF.

A few counts support this clone. The V gene is TRBV11-2, the J gene TRBJ2-7, with 9 nucleotides matching TRBD2. Germline V gene lookup returns CDR1 SGHAT and CDR2 FQNNGV. Trimming took 5 bases from V and 5 from J; bases not matched to a gene: 4. This CDR3 has 13 residues. CDR3: CASSGTSSDEQYF. The DNA for the CDR3 is TGTGCCAGCAGCGGGACTAGCAGCGACGAGCAGTACTTC.

The J gene is TRBJ2-1, the V gene TRBV6-2 or TRBV6-3; D is unresolved. Germline V CDR1 and CDR2: MNHEY, SVGEGT. Trimming took off 6 bases at V and 7 bases at J, with 7 bases between the two ends. The CDR3 runs to 11 residues. In DNA form, the CDR3 reads TGTGCCAGCAGGATGGTAAATGAGCAGTTCTTC. Translating gives CASRMVNEQFF.

V usage is TRBV11-2 and J usage is TRBJ2-3, with 7 bases that match TRBD1. The germline gives CDR1 SGHAT, CDR2 FQNNGV. Unmatched junction bases numbered 8, after V lost 5 bases and J lost 3 bases. The CDR3 length is 15 residues. The CDR3 loop reads CASSETGVKTDTQYF. CDR3 DNA: TGTGCCAGCAGCGAAACAGGGGTAAAGACAGATACGCAGTATTTT.

This clone is labeled medium-sized. The chain employs TRBV12-5 and TRBJ2-7; a possible D gene is TRBD2 (6 bases). This CDR3 is built from 16 residues. The V and J ends lost 1 base and 3 bases respectively, with 16 bases between them. The V gene's germline CDR1 is LGHNT and CDR2 FRNRAP. CDR3: CASGLAGGPTIYEQYF. As DNA, the CDR3 is TGTGCTAGTGGTTTGGCCGGGGGACCGACGATCTACGAGCAGTACTTC.

This clone was counted only a few times. The chain couples TRBV2 to TRBJ2-7, with a weak D call TRBD2 (6 bases). Germline lookup yields CDR1 SNHLY and CDR2 FYNNEI. Trimming pared 8 bases from V and 5 bases from J, leaving 22 bases between. CDR3 length: 15 residues. CDR3 nucleotides: TGTGCCAGCCACATCCGAACCGGGGGTTCCGACGAGCAGTACTTC. This codes for CASHIRTGGSDEQYF.

This clone qualifies as medium-sized. The chain uses TRBV12-5 and TRBJ2-7, with D unclear. The germline V gene has CDR1 LGHNT and CDR2 FRNRAP. The CDR3 loop spans 14 amino acids. The germline V and J ends were trimmed by 5 bases and 2 bases, with 13 bases remaining between them. CDR3 nucleotide sequence: TGTGCTAGTGGTCTTTCGGGTTATGCCTACGAGCAGTACTTC. This translates into CASGLSGYAYEQYF.

The table lists this clone with a few counts. This sequence joins TRBV6-1 and TRBJ2-7, with D possibly matching TRBD1 (6 bases). Germline CDR1 MNHNS, CDR2 SASEGT. The germline V and J ends were trimmed by 7 bases and 5 bases, with 12 bases remaining between them. This CDR3 has 12 amino acids. The CDR3: CASKGDRNEQYF. The CDR3 DNA follows: TGTGCCAGCAAGGGGGACCGTAACGAGCAGTACTTC.

The table lists this clone with a count of one. J is TRBJ2-5 and V is TRBV6-5, with D tentatively TRBD1 (6 bases). Trimming left V 4 bases short and J 5 bases short, with 14 bases between. Germline V gene lookup returns CDR1 MNHEY and CDR2 SVGAGI. The CDR3 is made up of 14 amino acids. The DNA of the CDR3 is TGTGCCAGCAGTTCACTCGGACAGAGGGAGACCCAGTACTTC. Its translation is CASSSLGQRETQYF.

To note about this clone: Its ends do not fully match the called genes, so a read error is possible. CDR3 sequence (DNA): TGTGCCATCAGTTTCTCGGACGCGGGGTTGTGGGAGCTTTTTTTT. It specifies CAISFSDAGLWELFF. The rearrangement joins TRBV6-5 to TRBJ2-2; TRBD2 might be the D (6 bases). The CDR3 is 15 residues long. Germline CDR1 MNHEY, CDR2 SVGAGI.

CDR3 DNA: TGTGCCAGCAGCTTAGTTGCAGGGAGCCACACTGAAGCTTTCTTT. Translating it yields CASSLVAGSHTEAFF. The chain employs TRBV7-9 and TRBJ1-1, with TRBD1 as a possible D gene (5 bases). Germline CDR1 and CDR2: SEHNR and FQNEAQ (reference sequence). Trimming removed 1 base at V and 3 bases at J, with 12 bases between. The CDR3 totals 15 residues.

The rearrangement uses TRBV11-3 and TRBJ2-1; D remains unclear. The CDR3 totals 13 residues. Trimming pared 5 bases from V and 8 bases from J, leaving 13 bases between. CDR1 SGHNT and CDR2 YENEEA come from the germline V gene. The CDR3 is CASSVGMGYEQFF. CDR3 coding DNA: TGTGCCAGCAGCGTGGGGATGGGTTATGAGCAGTTCTTC.

This clone was seen just once. A read error may account for a junction end that differs from germline. V is TRBV11-2 and J is TRBJ1-2, with 10 bases lining up with TRBD1. This CDR3 comprises 17 residues. CDR1 SGHAT and CDR2 FQNNGV come from the germline V gene. This CDR3 reads CASILEYGTGVTDGYNF. The CDR3 DNA reads TGTGCCAGCATCTTAGAGTACGGGACAGGGGTGACCGATGGCTACAACTTC. The whole variable domain, filled in from reference TRBV11-2 and TRBJ1-2, reads EAGVAQSPRYKIIEKRQSVAFWCNPISGHATLYWYQQILGQGPKLLIQFQNNGVVDDSQLPKDRFSAERLKGVDSTLKIQPAKLEDSAVYLCASILEYGTGVTDGYNFGSGTRLTVV.

V usage is TRBV5-1 and J usage is TRBJ2-7, with TRBD2 identical over 14 bases. This CDR3 is 17 amino acids long. V was pared by 5 bases and J by 4 bases, with 11 bases of the junction left unmatched. The germline V gene encodes CDR1 SGHRS and CDR2 YFSETQ. CDR3 region: CASRGGTSGSLGYEQYF. CDR3 nucleotide sequence: TGCGCCAGCAGGGGAGGGACTAGCGGGAGTCTGGGGTACGAGCAGTACTTC.

This clone appeared a few times. The chain combines TRBV6-2 or TRBV6-3 with TRBJ2-2, with 7 bases identical to TRBD2. The CDR3 runs 17 residues. The germline CDR1 and CDR2 sequences are MNHEY and SVGEGT. Trimming at V came to 2 bases and at J to 7 bases, leaving 13 bases not matched to a gene. The CDR3 region has the DNA TGTGCCAGCAGTTACCGCGGGGTGCGGGGGACGGTCGGGGAGCTGTTTTTT. This gives the protein CASSYRGVRGTVGELFF.